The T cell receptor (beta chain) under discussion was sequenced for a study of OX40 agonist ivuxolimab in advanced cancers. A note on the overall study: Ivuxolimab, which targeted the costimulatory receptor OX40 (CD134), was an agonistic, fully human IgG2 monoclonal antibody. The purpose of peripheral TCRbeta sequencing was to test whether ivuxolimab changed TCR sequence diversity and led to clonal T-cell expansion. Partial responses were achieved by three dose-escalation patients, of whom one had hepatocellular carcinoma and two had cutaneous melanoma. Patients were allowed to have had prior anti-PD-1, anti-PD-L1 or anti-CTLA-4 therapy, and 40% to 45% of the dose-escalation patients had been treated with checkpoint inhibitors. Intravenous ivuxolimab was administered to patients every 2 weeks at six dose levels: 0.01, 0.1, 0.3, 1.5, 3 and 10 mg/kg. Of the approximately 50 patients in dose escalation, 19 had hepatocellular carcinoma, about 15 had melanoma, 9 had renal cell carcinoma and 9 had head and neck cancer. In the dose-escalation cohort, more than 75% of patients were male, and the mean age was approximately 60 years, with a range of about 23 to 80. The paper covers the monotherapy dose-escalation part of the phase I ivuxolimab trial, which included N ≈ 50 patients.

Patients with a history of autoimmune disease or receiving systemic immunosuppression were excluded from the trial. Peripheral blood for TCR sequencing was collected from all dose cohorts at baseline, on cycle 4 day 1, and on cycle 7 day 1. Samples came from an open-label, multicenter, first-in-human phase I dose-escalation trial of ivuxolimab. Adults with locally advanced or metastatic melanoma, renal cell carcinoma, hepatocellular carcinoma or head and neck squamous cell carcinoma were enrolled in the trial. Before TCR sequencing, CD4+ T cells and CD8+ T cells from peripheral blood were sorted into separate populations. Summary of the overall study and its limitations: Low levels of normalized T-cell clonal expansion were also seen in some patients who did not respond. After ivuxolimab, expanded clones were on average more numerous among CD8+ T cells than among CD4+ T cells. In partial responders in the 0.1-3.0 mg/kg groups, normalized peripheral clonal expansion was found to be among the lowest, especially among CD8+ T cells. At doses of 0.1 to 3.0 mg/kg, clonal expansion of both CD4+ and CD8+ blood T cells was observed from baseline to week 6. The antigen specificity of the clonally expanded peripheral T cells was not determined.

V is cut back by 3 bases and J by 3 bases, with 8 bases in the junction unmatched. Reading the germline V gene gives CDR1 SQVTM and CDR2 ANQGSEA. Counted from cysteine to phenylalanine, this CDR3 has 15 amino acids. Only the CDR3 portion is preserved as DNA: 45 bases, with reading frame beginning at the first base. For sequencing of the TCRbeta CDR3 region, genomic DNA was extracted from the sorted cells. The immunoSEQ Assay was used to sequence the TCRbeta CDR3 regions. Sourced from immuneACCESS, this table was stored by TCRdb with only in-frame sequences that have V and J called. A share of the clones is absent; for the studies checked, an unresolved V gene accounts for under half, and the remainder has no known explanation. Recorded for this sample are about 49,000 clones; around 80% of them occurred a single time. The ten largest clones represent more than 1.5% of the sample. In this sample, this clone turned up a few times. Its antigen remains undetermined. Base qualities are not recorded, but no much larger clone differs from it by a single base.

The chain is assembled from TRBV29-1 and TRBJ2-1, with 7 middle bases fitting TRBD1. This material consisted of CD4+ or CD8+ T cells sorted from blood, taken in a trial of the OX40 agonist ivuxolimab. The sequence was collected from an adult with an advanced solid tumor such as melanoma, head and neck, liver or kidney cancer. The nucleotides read TGCAGCGTTGAGGGTACAGGGGTAAACTACAATGAGCAGTTCTTC. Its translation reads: CSVEGTGVNYNEQFF.